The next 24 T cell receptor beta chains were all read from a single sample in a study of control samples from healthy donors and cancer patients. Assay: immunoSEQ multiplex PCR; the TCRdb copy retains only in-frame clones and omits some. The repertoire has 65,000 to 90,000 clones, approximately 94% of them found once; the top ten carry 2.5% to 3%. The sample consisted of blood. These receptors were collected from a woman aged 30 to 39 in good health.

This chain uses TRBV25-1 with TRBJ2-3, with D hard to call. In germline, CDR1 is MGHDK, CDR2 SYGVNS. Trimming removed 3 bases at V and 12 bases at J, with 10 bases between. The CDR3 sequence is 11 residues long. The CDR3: CASSDARSQYF. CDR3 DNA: TGTGCCAGCAGTGATGCTCGTTCCCAGTATTTT.

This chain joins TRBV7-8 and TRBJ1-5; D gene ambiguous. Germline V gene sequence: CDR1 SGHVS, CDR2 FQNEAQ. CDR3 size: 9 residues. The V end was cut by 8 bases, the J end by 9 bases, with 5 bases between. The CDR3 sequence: CASPGPQHF. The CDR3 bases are TGTGCCAGCCCGGGGCCCCAGCATTTT.

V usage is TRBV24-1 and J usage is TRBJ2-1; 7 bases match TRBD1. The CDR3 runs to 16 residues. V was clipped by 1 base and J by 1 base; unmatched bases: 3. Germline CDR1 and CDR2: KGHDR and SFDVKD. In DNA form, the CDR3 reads TGTGCCACCAGTGATTTAGGGGGCGAGTCCTACAATGAGCAGTTCTTC. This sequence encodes CATSDLGGESYNEQFF.

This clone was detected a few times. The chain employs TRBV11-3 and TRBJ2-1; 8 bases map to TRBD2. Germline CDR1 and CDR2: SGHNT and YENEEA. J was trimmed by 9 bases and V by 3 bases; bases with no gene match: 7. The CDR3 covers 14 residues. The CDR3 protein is CASSFGGGPGEQFF. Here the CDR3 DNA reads TGTGCCAGCAGCTTCGGGGGGGGGCCTGGTGAGCAGTTCTTC.

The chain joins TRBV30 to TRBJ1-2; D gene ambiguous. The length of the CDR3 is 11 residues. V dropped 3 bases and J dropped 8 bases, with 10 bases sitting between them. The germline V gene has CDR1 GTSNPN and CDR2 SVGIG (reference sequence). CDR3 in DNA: TGTGCCTGGAGACGGGGAGGAGGCTACACCTTC. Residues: CAWRRGGGYTF.

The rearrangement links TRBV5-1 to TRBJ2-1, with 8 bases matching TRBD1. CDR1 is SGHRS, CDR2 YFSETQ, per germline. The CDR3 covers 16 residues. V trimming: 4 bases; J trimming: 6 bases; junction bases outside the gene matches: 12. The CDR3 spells CASSPKAGTGVNEQFF. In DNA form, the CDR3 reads TGCGCCAGCAGCCCAAAGGCCGGGACAGGAGTCAATGAGCAGTTCTTC.

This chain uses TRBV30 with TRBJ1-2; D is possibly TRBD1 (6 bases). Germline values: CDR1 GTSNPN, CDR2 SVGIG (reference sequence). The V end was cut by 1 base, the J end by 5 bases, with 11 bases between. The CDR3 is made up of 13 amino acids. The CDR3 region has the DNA TGTGCCTGGAGTGACAGGGTTGGTTATGGCTACACCTTC. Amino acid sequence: CAWSDRVGYGYTF.

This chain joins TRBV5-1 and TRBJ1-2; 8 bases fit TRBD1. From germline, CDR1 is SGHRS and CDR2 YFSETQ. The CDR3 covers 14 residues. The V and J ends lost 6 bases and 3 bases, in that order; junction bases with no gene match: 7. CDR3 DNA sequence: TGCGCCAGCAAGCACGAACAGGGGGACTATGGCTACACCTTC. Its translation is CASKHEQGDYGYTF.

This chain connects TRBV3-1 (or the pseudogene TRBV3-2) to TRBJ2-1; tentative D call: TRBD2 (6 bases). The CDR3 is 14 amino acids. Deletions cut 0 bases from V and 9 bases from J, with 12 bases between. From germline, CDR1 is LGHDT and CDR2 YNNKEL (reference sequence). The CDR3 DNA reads TGTGCCAGCAGCCAAGATCGATTCGGGGGTGAGCAGTTCTTC. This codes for CASSQDRFGGEQFF.

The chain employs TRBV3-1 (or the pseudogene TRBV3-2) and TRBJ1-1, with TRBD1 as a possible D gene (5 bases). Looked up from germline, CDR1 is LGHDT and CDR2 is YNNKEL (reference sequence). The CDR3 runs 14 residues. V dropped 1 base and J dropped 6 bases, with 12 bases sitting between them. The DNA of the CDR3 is TGTGCCAGCAGCCAAGCCGGGGACGGGGCTGAAGCTTTCTTT. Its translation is CASSQAGDGAEAFF.

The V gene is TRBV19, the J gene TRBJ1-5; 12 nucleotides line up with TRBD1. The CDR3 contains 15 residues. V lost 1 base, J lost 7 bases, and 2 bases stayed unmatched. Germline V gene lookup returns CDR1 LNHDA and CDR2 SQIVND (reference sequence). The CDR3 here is CASSIVGTGGQPQHF. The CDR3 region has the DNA TGTGCCAGTAGTATAGTGGGGACAGGGGGCCAGCCCCAGCATTTT.

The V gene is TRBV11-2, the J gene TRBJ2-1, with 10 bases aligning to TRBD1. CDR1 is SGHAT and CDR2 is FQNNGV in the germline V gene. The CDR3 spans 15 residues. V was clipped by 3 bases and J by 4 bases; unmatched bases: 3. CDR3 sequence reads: CASSLTGGAYNEQFF. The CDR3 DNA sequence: TGTGCCAGCAGCTTGACAGGGGGCGCGTACAATGAGCAGTTCTTC.

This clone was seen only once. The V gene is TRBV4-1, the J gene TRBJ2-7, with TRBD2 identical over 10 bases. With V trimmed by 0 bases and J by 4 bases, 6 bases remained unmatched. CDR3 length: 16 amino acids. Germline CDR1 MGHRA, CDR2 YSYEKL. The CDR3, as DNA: TGCGCCAGCAGCCAAGATACTAGCGGGGCTATATACGAGCAGTACGTC. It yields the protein CASSQDTSGAIYEQYV.

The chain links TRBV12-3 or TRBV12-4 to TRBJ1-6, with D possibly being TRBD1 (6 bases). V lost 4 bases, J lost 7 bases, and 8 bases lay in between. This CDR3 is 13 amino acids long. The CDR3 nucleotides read TGTGCCAGCAGTTCCGGGACAAATTCACCCCTCCACTTT. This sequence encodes CASSSGTNSPLHF.

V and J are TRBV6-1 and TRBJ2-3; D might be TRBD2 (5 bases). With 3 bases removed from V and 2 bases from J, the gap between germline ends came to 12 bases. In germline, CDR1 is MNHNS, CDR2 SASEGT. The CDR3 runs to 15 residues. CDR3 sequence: CASSDPGRTTDTQYF. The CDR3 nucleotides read TGTGCCAGCAGTGACCCGGGAAGAACCACAGATACGCAGTATTTT.

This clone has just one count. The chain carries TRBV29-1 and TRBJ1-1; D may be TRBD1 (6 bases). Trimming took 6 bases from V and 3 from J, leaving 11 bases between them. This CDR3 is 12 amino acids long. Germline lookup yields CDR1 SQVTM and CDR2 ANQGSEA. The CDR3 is CSVGGGDTEAFF. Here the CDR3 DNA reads TGCAGCGTAGGGGGGGGAGACACTGAAGCTTTCTTT. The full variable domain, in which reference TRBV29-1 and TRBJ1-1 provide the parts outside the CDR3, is SAVISQKPSRDICQRGTSLTIQCQVDSQVTMMFWYRQQPGQSLTLIATANQGSEATYESGFVIDKFPISRPNLTFSTLTVSNMSPEDSSIYLCSVGGGDTEAFFGQGTRLTVV.

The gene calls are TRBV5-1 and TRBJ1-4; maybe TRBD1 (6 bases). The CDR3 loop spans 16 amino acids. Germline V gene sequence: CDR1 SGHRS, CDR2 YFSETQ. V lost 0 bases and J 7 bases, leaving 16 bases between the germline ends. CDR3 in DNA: TGCGCCAGCAGCTTGGGTCAGGGGACGACTGGTGAAAAACTGTTTTTT. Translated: CASSLGQGTTGEKLFF.

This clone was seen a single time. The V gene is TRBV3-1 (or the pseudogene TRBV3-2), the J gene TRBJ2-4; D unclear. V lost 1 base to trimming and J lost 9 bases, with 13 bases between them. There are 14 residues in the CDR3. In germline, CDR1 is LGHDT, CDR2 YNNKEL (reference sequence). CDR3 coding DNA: TGTGCCAGCAGCCAAGTGGTAGGGATTGGCATTCAGTACTTC. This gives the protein CASSQVVGIGIQYF.

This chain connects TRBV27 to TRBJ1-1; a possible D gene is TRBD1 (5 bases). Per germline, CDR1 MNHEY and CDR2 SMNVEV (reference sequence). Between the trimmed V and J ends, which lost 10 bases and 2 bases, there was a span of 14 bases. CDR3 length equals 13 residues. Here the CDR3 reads CATSRGYNTEAFF. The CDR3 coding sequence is TGTGCCACCTCTAGGGGTTATAACACTGAAGCTTTCTTT.

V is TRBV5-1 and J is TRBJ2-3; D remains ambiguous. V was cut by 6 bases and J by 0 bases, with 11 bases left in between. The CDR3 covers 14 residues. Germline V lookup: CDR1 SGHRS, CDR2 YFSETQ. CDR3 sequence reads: CASTMASSTDTQYF. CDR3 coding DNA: TGCGCCAGCACTATGGCCTCTAGCACAGATACGCAGTATTTT. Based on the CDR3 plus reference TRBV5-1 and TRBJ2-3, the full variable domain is KAGVTQTPRYLIKTRGQQVTLSCSPISGHRSVSWYQQTPGQGLQFLFEYFSETQRNKGNFPGRFSGRQFSNSRSEMNVSTLELGDSALYLCASTMASSTDTQYFGPGTRLTVL.

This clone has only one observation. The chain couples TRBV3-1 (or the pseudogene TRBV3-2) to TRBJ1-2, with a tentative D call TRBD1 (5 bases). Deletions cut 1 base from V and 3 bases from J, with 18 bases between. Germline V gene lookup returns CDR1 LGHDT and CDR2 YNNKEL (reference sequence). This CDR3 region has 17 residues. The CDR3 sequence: CASSQGVGQGVYYGYTF. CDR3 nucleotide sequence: TGTGCCAGCAGCCAAGGGGTAGGTCAGGGAGTTTACTATGGCTACACCTTC.

The CDR3 region is CASSLSTATDTQYF. The DNA for the CDR3 is TGTGCCAGCAGCTTGTCGACAGCCACAGATACGCAGTATTTT. The chain links TRBV7-8 to TRBJ2-3; maybe TRBD1 (5 bases). The CDR3 runs to 14 residues. Germline assignment: CDR1 SGHVS and CDR2 FQNEAQ. V was cut by 3 bases and J by 2 bases, with 9 bases left in between.

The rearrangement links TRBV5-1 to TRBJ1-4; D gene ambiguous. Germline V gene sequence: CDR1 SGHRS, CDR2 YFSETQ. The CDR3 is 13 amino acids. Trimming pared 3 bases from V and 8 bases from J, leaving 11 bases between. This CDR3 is CASSWDRREKLFF. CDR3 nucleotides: TGCGCCAGCAGCTGGGATCGAAGGGAAAAACTGTTTTTT.

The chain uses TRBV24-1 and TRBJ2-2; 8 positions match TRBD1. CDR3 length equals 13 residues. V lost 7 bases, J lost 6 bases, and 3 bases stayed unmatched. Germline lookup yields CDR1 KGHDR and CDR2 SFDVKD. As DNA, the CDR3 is TGTGCCACCAGGACAGGGGAGTCCGGGGAGCTGTTTTTT. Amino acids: CATRTGESGELFF.